This TCR beta chain was found in a study of T cell responses to AZD1222 COVID-19 vaccine. This table comes from immunoSEQ multiplex PCR, and its TCRdb copy is limited to in-frame clones, with some not included. The sample consists of approximately 150,000 clones, over 80% of them appearing once. Germline CDR1 LNHDA, CDR2 SQIVND (reference sequence). V lost 3 bases and J 4 bases, leaving 15 bases between the germline ends. This CDR3 spans 15 amino acids. The starting material was peripheral blood, obtained 28 days after the second AZD1222 dose. The sequence came from an adult who received the AZD1222 COVID-19 vaccine. The chain is built from TRBV19 and TRBJ1-1; D uncertain. The CDR3 region is CASSIPPLGSTEAFF. In DNA, the CDR3 is TGTGCCAGTAGTATTCCTCCACTAGGTAGCACTGAAGCTTTCTTT.